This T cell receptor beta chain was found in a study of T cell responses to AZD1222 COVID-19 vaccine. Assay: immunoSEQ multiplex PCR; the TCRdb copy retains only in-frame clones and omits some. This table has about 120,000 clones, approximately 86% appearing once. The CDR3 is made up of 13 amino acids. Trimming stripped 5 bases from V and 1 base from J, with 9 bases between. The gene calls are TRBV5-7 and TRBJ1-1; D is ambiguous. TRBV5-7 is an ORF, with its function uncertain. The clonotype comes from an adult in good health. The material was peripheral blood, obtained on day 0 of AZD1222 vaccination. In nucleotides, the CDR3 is TGTGCCAGCAGATCAGACCGGAACACTGAAGCTTTCTTT. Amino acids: CASRSDRNTEAFF.